This TCR beta chain was found in a study of Graves' ophthalmopathy and Graves' hyperthyroidism (dated by TCRdb to the late 2010s). In terms of the full investigation: Peripheral blood samples were taken at the time of initial diagnosis, before any treatment was given. To tell Graves' ophthalmopathy apart from Graves' hyperthyroidism, and to predict which patients would progress to ophthalmopathy, the study relied on TCR beta repertoire signatures. In total, approximately 140 blood samples were TCR-sequenced: around 42 ophthalmopathy, 80 or so hyperthyroidism and some 17 hyperthyroidism-to-ophthalmopathy patients. To explore V-J signatures that separate ophthalmopathy from hyperthyroidism, a discovery set of about a hundred patients was enrolled, consisting of 40 to 45 with ophthalmopathy and approximately 60 with stable hyperthyroidism. An independent validation cohort was composed of approximately 19 hyperthyroidism patients and 15 to 17 patients who later progressed from hyperthyroidism to ophthalmopathy. In roughly six hyperthyroidism patients, the T-cell repertoire of thyroid tissue was compared with the T-cell repertoire of blood. Once sampling was done, hyperthyroidism patients were given methimazole at a starting dose of 30 mg daily, while ophthalmopathy patients were given high-dose intravenous methylprednisolone.

For repertoire sequencing, TCR beta CDR3 regions were amplified from RNA transcripts. The first round was an RT-PCR using HTBI primers with the Qiagen OneStep RT-PCR kit, and this first round was followed by a second-round multiplex PCR, then size selection and purification. The libraries underwent paired-end sequencing with 100 bp reads on an Illumina HiSeq2000. Per the original workflow: SOAPnuke was used for read processing, and reads with adapters, uncalled bases, a mean Phred below 15, or no exact constant-primer or identifier match were discarded. COPE v1.2.5 was used to merge the high-quality paired reads. Each unique nucleotide sequence was treated as a clonotype, and MiTCR v1.1 was used to align the clonotypes to the IMGT TRB V, D and J references. Analysis was restricted to V-J combinations with a frequency above 0.0001, which covered about 99% of repertoires. For each V-J combination, a TCR clonal expansion and chaos score was defined as F50 clonal expansion divided by the chaos observed in the TCRdist matrix. Welch's t-statistics and random forest were used to narrow the features down to more than 10 V-J combinations, which were then fed into a naive Bayes classifier. The Morisita-Horn index was used to measure how similar the thyroid and blood repertoires were. TCRdb passed the public sequencing reads through fastp at Q25 and MiXCR, retaining productive beta sequences. CDR3 protein sequences are deduplicated, and each keeps its most common genes and DNA. TCRdb, rather than the study authors, made the V and J calls. The sample table contains 340,000 or so distinct CDR3 sequences; only one count was recorded for about a sixth of them. The ten largest make up around 12% of the sample.

Ophthalmopathy patients had moderately to severely active disease, Clinical Activity Score of at least 3, NOSPECS grade of at least 4, and disease duration under 3 months. Anyone with other autoimmune diseases, uncontrolled infections, pregnancy or lactation was excluded from the study. Clinical symptoms, serum thyroxine, TRAb, thyroid ultrasound and orbital computed tomography formed the basis of the diagnosis. PBMCs were isolated from about 9.2 ml of fresh peripheral blood by Ficoll-Paque density gradient centrifugation. Trizol reagent was used to extract the total RNA, and its quality was then checked on an Agilent 2100 Bioanalyzer. Overall study outcomes, separate from this receptor: Among expanded thyroid clonotypes with frequency above 0.001, most also showed up in blood, which suggests that blood repertoires may reflect the thyroid immune response. In validation, the model predicted ophthalmopathy progression with 55% to 71% sensitivity and roughly 72% specificity; roughly eleven predicted patients were CT-confirmed with GO in a median of 6.5 months. Sample size was not predetermined statistically, and investigators were not blinded to group allocation. In cross-validation, the 13-signature model distinguished ophthalmopathy from stable hyperthyroidism with around 90% sensitivity and about 81% specificity, while in the test set the corresponding values were about 80% and 75%.

This clonotype was counted once. Its antigen has not been determined. Base qualities were left out, and no much larger clone turns up one base away. One read amounts to weak evidence. CDR1 and CDR2, looked up from the germline V gene (reference sequence), are MNHEY and SMNVEV. The CDR3 measures 17 amino acids from cysteine to phenylalanine. CDR3 DNA is the only sequence kept; it has 51 bases, read in frame from the first base. V has 4 bases trimmed and J has 1 base trimmed; junction bases matching no gene number 11. Sequences were obtained from peripheral blood. The sequence was collected from an adult man with Graves' ophthalmopathy. The sequence is built from TRBV27 and TRBJ1-1, and TRBD1 matches 8 of the central bases. The CDR3 here reads CASSSGQGRGGNTEAFF. The sequence in DNA is TGTGCCAGCAGTTCCGGACAGGGAAGGGGGGGGAACACTGAAGCTTTCTTT.